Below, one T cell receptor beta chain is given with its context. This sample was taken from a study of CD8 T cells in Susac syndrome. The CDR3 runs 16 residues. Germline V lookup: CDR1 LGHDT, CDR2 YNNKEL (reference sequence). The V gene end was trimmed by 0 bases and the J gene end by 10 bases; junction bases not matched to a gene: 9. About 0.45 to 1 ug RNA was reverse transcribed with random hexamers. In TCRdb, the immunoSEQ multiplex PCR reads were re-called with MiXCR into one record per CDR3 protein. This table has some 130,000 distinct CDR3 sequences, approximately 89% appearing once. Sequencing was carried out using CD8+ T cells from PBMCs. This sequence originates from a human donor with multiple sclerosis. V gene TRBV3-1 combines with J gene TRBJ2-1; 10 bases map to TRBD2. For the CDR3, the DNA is TGTGCCAGCAGCCAAGATCGGCTAGCGGGAGTTCAGGAGCAGTTCTTC. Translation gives CASSQDRLAGVQEQFF.